These 27 T cell receptor beta chains were all obtained from the same sample, sequenced in a study of blood T cell repertoires in COVID-19. The method was immunoSEQ multiplex PCR; TCRdb's version includes in-frame clones alone and lacks a portion of them. The sample holds 350,000 or so clones, more than 70% seen once. Specimen: peripheral blood. Receptor source: a man aged 25 to 40 with active or convalescent COVID-19.

The chain links TRBV4-1 to TRBJ2-3, with D possibly being TRBD2 (6 bases). The CDR3 runs to 17 residues. Germline V CDR1 and CDR2: MGHRA, YSYEKL. V was trimmed by 3 bases and J by 1 base, leaving 17 bases between them. The CDR3 coding sequence is TGCGCCAGCAGCCACCTTGGCCGGGAGAAGGGCACAGATACGCAGTATTTT. Translating it yields CASSHLGREKGTDTQYF.

This clone was counted a few times. The chain combines TRBV13 with TRBJ2-1; the D is unclear. Germline lookup yields CDR1 PRHDT and CDR2 FYEKMQ (reference sequence). The V gene lost 5 bases and the J gene lost 4 bases, with 18 bases spanning the gap. There are 16 residues in the CDR3. The CDR3 nucleotides read TGTGCCAGCAGCACGACCCAGGTCCACCGATACAATGAGCAGTTCTTC. This sequence encodes CASSTTQVHRYNEQFF. Full variable domain (rest looked up from reference TRBV13 and TRBJ2-1): AAGVIQSPRHLIKEKRETATLKCYPIPRHDTVYWYQQGPGQDPQFLISFYEKMQSDKGSIPDRFSAQQFSDYHSELNMSSLELGDSALYFCASSTTQVHRYNEQFFGPGTRLTVL.

This clone appeared a few times. V and J are TRBV21-1 and TRBJ1-5. TRBV21-1 is an annotated pseudogene. There are 16 residues in the CDR3. The CDR3 region has the DNA TGTGCCAGCGGGAGGGTGACAGTTGGCGGCAATCAGCCCCAGCATTTT. It translates to CASGRVTVGGNQPQHF.

This sequence joins TRBV29-1 and TRBJ2-2; D may be TRBD2 (6 bases). Trimming stripped 6 bases from V and 5 bases from J, with 16 bases between. Germline-derived CDR1 and CDR2 are SQVTM and ANQGSEA. The CDR3 is 14 amino acids. The CDR3 DNA reads as TGCAGCGTACGCCGGGACTCGCAGACCGGGGAGCTGTTTTTT. Amino acids: CSVRRDSQTGELFF.

The chain links TRBV7-9 to TRBJ1-1, with TRBD1 as a possible D gene (5 bases). The CDR3 covers 13 residues. Germline V lookup: CDR1 SEHNR, CDR2 FQNEAQ (reference sequence). The V end was cut by 3 bases, the J end by 3 bases, with 8 bases between. The CDR3 reads CASSFRDYTEAFF. The CDR3 bases are TGTGCCAGCAGCTTCAGGGATTACACTGAAGCTTTCTTT. Full variable domain (rest looked up from reference TRBV7-9 and TRBJ1-1): DTGVSQNPRHKITKRGQNVTFRCDPISEHNRLYWYRQTLGQGPEFLTYFQNEAQLEKSRLLSDRFSAERPKGSFSTLEIQRTEQGDSAMYLCASSFRDYTEAFFGQGTRLTVV.

The chain couples TRBV7-8 to TRBJ2-7; D gene uncertain. V dropped 5 bases and J dropped 0 bases, with 11 bases sitting between them. The CDR3 length is 14 residues. The germline V gene encodes CDR1 SGHVS and CDR2 FQNEAQ. The CDR3 DNA is TGTGCCAGCAGCCCAACCCGGAGCTCCTACGAGCAGTACTTC. Protein: CASSPTRSSYEQYF. The full variable domain, its missing parts supplied by reference TRBV7-8 and TRBJ2-7, is GAGVSQSPRYKVAKRGQDVALRCDPISGHVSLFWYQQALGQGPEFLTYFQNEAQLDKSGLPSDRFFAERPEGSVSTLKIQRTQQEDSAVYLCASSPTRSSYEQYFGPGTRLTVT.

This chain joins TRBV11-2 and TRBJ2-1; 10 positions match TRBD2. With 0 bases clipped from V and 6 bases from J, the junction kept 2 bases outside the gene matches. The CDR3 runs to 15 residues. CDR1 and CDR2 (germline): SGHAT, FQNNGV. DNA for the CDR3: TGTGCCAGCAGCTTAGAACTAGCGGGAACCAATGAGCAGTTCTTC. Protein sequence: CASSLELAGTNEQFF.

This clone has more than one count but fewer than ten. This chain joins TRBV7-9 and TRBJ2-2, with a weak D call TRBD1 (6 bases). Germline CDR1 is SEHNR and CDR2 is FQNEAQ (reference sequence). This CDR3 is built from 14 residues. Trimming pared 5 bases from V and 3 bases from J, leaving 10 bases between. Written as DNA, the CDR3 is TGTGCCAGCAGCAACACAGGGTACACCGGGGAGCTGTTTTTT. As protein: CASSNTGYTGELFF.

The chain is built from TRBV5-4 and TRBJ1-2; D gene uncertain. Trimming pared 3 bases from V and 2 bases from J, leaving 14 bases between. CDR1 and CDR2 from the germline V gene are SGHNT and YYREEE (reference sequence). CDR3 size: 15 residues. The CDR3 nucleotides are TGTGCCAGCAGCTCCATTATGGCCTCCAACTATGGCTACACCTTC. It encodes CASSSIMASNYGYTF.

This sequence joins TRBV7-2 and TRBJ2-3; 9 nucleotides align to TRBD2. J lost 2 bases, V lost 0 bases, and 6 bases had no gene match. The germline gives CDR1 SGHTA, CDR2 FQGNSA. The CDR3 spans 17 residues. The CDR3 loop reads CASSLAVAGGFTDTQYF. CDR3 bases: TGTGCCAGCAGCTTAGCGGTGGCGGGGGGGTTCACAGATACGCAGTATTTT.

The chain combines TRBV5-4 with TRBJ2-5; TRBD2 might be the D (5 bases). V lost 4 bases and J lost 2, with 9 bases in between. This CDR3 is 13 amino acids long. Germline CDR1 and CDR2: SGHNT and YYREEE (reference sequence). CDR3 region: CASSRGDQETQYF. The CDR3 DNA reads TGTGCCAGCAGCCGGGGAGATCAAGAGACCCAGTACTTC. Based on the CDR3 plus reference TRBV5-4 and TRBJ2-5, the full variable domain is ETGVTQSPTHLIKTRGQQVTLRCSSQSGHNTVSWYQQALGQGPQFIFQYYREEENGRGNFPPRFSGLQFPNYSSELNVNALELDDSALYLCASSRGDQETQYFGPGTRLLVL.

The chain recombines TRBV7-2 with TRBJ2-7; D gene ambiguous. V was pared by 4 bases and J by 3 bases, with 13 bases between. The CDR3 sequence is 14 residues long. Germline CDR1 and CDR2: SGHTA and FQGNSA. The CDR3 region has the DNA TGTGCCAGCAGCTCACAGCTTTTAGGCTACGAGCAGTACTTC. Translating it yields CASSSQLLGYEQYF.

This clone was found a few times. V and J are TRBV3-1 (or the pseudogene TRBV3-2) and TRBJ2-2, with D perhaps TRBD2 (5 bases). V dropped 2 bases and J dropped 5 bases, with 12 bases sitting between them. The CDR3 runs 15 residues. Germline lookup yields CDR1 LGHDT and CDR2 YNNKEL (reference sequence). CDR3 DNA sequence: TGTGCCAGCAGCCAAAGAGCGGACGGGACCGGGGAGCTGTTTTTT. It codes for CASSQRADGTGELFF.

V gene TRBV11-2 combines with J gene TRBJ1-5; D is ambiguous. The germline V gene has CDR1 SGHAT and CDR2 FQNNGV. Trimming cost V 0 bases and J 7 bases, with 10 bases left between them. The CDR3 has 14 residues. This chain's CDR3 is CASSLDAGGQPQHF. CDR3 DNA: TGTGCCAGCAGCTTAGATGCGGGTGGCCAGCCCCAGCATTTT.

The CDR3 sequence: CASRAGQGAEQYF. The CDR3 DNA follows: TGTGCCAGCAGAGCGGGACAGGGGGCCGAGCAGTACTTC. The rearrangement links TRBV11-3 to TRBJ2-7, with TRBD1 matching over 12 bases. CDR3 length equals 13 residues. The V segment lost 6 bases and the J segment 6 bases; nucleotides outside the gene matches: 3. Germline assignment: CDR1 SGHNT and CDR2 YENEEA. Full variable domain (remainder filled in from reference TRBV11-3 and TRBJ2-7): EAGVVQSPRYKIIEKKQPVAFWCNPISGHNTLYWYLQNLGQGPELLIRYENEEAVDDSQLPKDRFSAERLKGVDSTLKIQPAELGDSAVYLCASRAGQGAEQYFGPGTRLTVT.

The chain carries TRBV5-6 and TRBJ2-5; the match to TRBD2 covers 9 bases. This CDR3 has 15 amino acids. Germline CDR1 reads SGHDT; CDR2 reads YYEEEE. V lost 4 bases and J lost 3; bases outside the gene matches: 7. The DNA for the CDR3 is TGTGCCAGCAGCCCTCTCGCGGGAGGGAAAGAGACCCAGTACTTC. Its translation is CASSPLAGGKETQYF. The full variable domain, in which reference TRBV5-6 and TRBJ2-5 provide the parts outside the CDR3, is DAGVTQSPTHLIKTRGQQVTLRCSPKSGHDTVSWYQQALGQGPQFIFQYYEEEERQRGNFPDRFSGHQFPNYSSELNVNALLLGDSALYLCASSPLAGGKETQYFGPGTRLLVL.

The gene calls are TRBV4-1 and TRBJ1-2; D is unclear. With 0 bases removed from V and 6 bases from J, the gap between germline ends came to 14 bases. CDR1 and CDR2 from the germline V gene are MGHRA and YSYEKL. The CDR3 loop spans 15 amino acids. The CDR3 protein is CASSQDSPGLDGYTF. The DNA for the CDR3 is TGCGCCAGCAGCCAAGATAGCCCGGGTTTGGATGGCTACACCTTC.

This chain uses TRBV6-6 with TRBJ2-7, with 7 bases aligning to TRBD2. The V and J ends lost 0 bases and 2 bases, in that order; junction bases with no gene match: 4. CDR3 length: 15 residues. CDR1 is MNHNY, CDR2 SVGAGI, per germline (reference sequence). The DNA of the CDR3 is TGTGCCAGCAGTTACTCGTTGGGGGGGGCCTACGAGCAGTACTTC. Translating it yields CASSYSLGGAYEQYF.

The chain employs TRBV19 and TRBJ1-2; the D gene is possibly TRBD1 (6 bases). Looked up from germline, CDR1 is LNHDA and CDR2 is SQIVND (reference sequence). The CDR3 consists of 14 residues. Trimming removed 5 bases at V and 4 bases at J, with 14 bases between. The CDR3 loop reads CASSLEQGRYGYTF. The CDR3 DNA is TGTGCCAGTAGTCTTGAACAGGGCCGCTATGGCTACACCTTC. The full variable domain, completed using reference TRBV19 and TRBJ1-2, is DGGITQSPKYLFRKEGQNVTLSCEQNLNHDAMYWYRQDPGQGLRLIYYSQIVNDFQKGDIAEGYSVSREKKESFPLTVTSAQKNPTAFYLCASSLEQGRYGYTFGSGTRLTVV.

The chain's CDR3 is CAISGQGNSPLHF. CDR3 nucleotide sequence: TGTGCCATCAGTGGACAGGGAAATTCACCCCTCCACTTT. The chain recombines TRBV10-3 with TRBJ1-6; 7 positions match TRBD1. This CDR3 region has 13 residues. Germline V CDR1 and CDR2: ENHRY, SYGVKD. The V gene end was trimmed by 4 bases and the J gene end by 7 bases; junction bases not matched to a gene: 1.

The rearrangement uses TRBV6-1 and TRBJ1-1, with 9 nucleotides matching TRBD1. Germline values: CDR1 MNHNS, CDR2 SASEGT. V shed 2 bases and J 5 bases; nucleotides not matched to a gene: 6. The CDR3 is 15 amino acids. The CDR3 protein is CASSEPNRGQTEAFF. The CDR3 coding sequence is TGTGCCAGCAGTGAACCTAACAGGGGGCAGACTGAAGCTTTCTTT.

V usage is TRBV7-9 and J usage is TRBJ2-3, with 10 bases identical to TRBD1. The CDR3 covers 16 residues. V lost 1 base, J lost 3 bases, and 4 bases stayed unmatched. The germline CDR1 and CDR2 sequences are SEHNR and FQNEAQ (reference sequence). The CDR3 DNA is TGTGCCAGCAGCTTAGGCCGGGACAGGGGTACAGATACGCAGTATTTT. The encoded protein is CASSLGRDRGTDTQYF.

The V call is TRBV9, the J call TRBJ2-1, with 10 positions matching TRBD2. Germline values: CDR1 SGDLS, CDR2 YYNGEE. This CDR3 spans 15 amino acids. V dropped 0 bases and J dropped 7; count of bases not matched to a gene: 4. The CDR3 DNA is TGTGCCAGCAGCGTAGCTCCTAGCGGGAGTAATGAGCAGTTCTTC. It encodes CASSVAPSGSNEQFF.

For the CDR3, the DNA is TGTGCCAGCAGCTTGATAGGAGGGGACTACACCGGGGAGCTGTTTTTT. Protein sequence: CASSLIGGDYTGELFF. The gene calls are TRBV5-6 and TRBJ2-2; weak D call: TRBD2 (6 bases). V dropped 1 base and J dropped 3 bases, with 13 bases sitting between them. This CDR3 region has 16 residues. Germline CDR1 SGHDT, CDR2 YYEEEE.

The V and J genes are TRBV4-1 and TRBJ2-2; D not certain. The germline CDR1 and CDR2 sequences are MGHRA and YSYEKL. CDR3 size: 16 residues. Trimming left V 1 base short and J 0 bases short, with 9 bases between. The chain's CDR3 is CASSQVAYPNTGELFF. CDR3 DNA sequence: TGCGCCAGCAGCCAAGTAGCTTATCCGAACACCGGGGAGCTGTTTTTT.

The J gene is TRBJ2-5, the V gene TRBV9, with 7 bases that match TRBD2. Germline trimming cut 6 bases from V and 5 bases from J; bases unmatched to any gene: 10. Per germline, CDR1 SGDLS and CDR2 YYNGEE. The CDR3 consists of 14 residues. The chain's CDR3 is CASTLRLAPETQYF. In DNA form, the CDR3 reads TGTGCCAGCACCCTCAGACTAGCCCCCGAGACCCAGTACTTC.

This chain links TRBV7-9 with TRBJ1-2; D may be TRBD1 (5 bases). V lost 5 bases to trimming and J lost 4 bases, with 14 bases between them. CDR3 size: 14 residues. CDR1 and CDR2 (germline): SEHNR, FQNEAQ (reference sequence). The DNA of the CDR3 is TGTGCCAGCAGCCCAGATCGACAGAGCTATGGCTACACCTTC. This sequence encodes CASSPDRQSYGYTF. The full variable domain, its missing parts supplied by reference TRBV7-9 and TRBJ1-2, is DTGVSQNPRHKITKRGQNVTFRCDPISEHNRLYWYRQTLGQGPEFLTYFQNEAQLEKSRLLSDRFSAERPKGSFSTLEIQRTEQGDSAMYLCASSPDRQSYGYTFGSGTRLTVV.